The source of this TCR beta chain is a study of T cell responses to AZD1222 COVID-19 vaccine. Study results and limitations: The reported proportion of spike-specific TCRs targeting unmutated variant regions was nearly half. Donors were largely white British and mainly female; clonal diversity was possibly underestimated. Only six AZD1222 recipients tested seropositive at baseline. Distributed over spike, vaccine-associated CD4 TCRs predominated at 160-218 and 743-854.

A single count supports this clone. The antigen remains undetermined. This CDR3 is 15 amino acids long. Looked up from germline, CDR1 is GTSNPN and CDR2 is SVGIG (reference sequence). With V trimmed by 7 bases and J by 4 bases, 10 bases remained unmatched. TCRdb keeps only in-frame clones here, not all; method: immunoSEQ multiplex PCR. The sample shows about 130,000 clones, roughly 93% of them seen only once. The sequences come from peripheral blood, collected on day 0 of AZD1222 vaccination. The receptor was isolated from an adult in good health. J is TRBJ2-2 and V is TRBV30, with TRBD2 matching over 9 bases. CDR3 residues: CALLPAGGVTGELFF. Here the CDR3 DNA reads TGTGCCTTGCTCCCGGCGGGAGGGGTCACCGGGGAGCTGTTTTTT.